This T cell receptor (beta chain) comes out of a study of cytomegalovirus exposure and HLA in healthy donors. With 4 bases removed from V and 3 bases from J, the gap between germline ends came to 24 bases. Germline CDR1 reads MNHNS; CDR2 reads SASEGT. CDR3 length equals 18 residues. The primer mix had 60 Vbeta and 13 Jbeta primers. Only in-frame clones appear in the TCRdb table, and some are missing; sequencing was by immunoSEQ multiplex PCR. Its listing shows 70,000 or so clones. The material sequenced was PBMCs. The rearrangement links TRBV6-1 to TRBJ1-1; tentative D call: TRBD1 (5 bases). The receptor was isolated from a female donor in good health and CMV-seropositive. CDR3 residues: CASSGPTGGVVWYTEAFF. DNA of the CDR3: TGTGCCAGCAGTGGGCCGACGGGAGGGGTGGTATGGTACACTGAAGCTTTCTTT.